This T cell receptor beta chain came from a study of post-analysis software for immune sequencing data. Turning to this clonotype: Its antigen is as yet unknown.

TCR beta cDNA libraries had unique molecular identifiers. A single record per CDR3 protein comes from TCRdb applying MiXCR to the PCR reads. The sample holds 740,000 or so distinct CDR3 sequences, around 53% seen once. The CDR3 is made up of 16 amino acids. Germline V gene data show CDR1 as SGHRS and CDR2 as YFSETQ. With V trimmed by 2 bases and J by 7 bases, 11 bases remained unmatched. Broader study findings: Elevated frequency relative to controls characterized several TRBV segments in patients, TRBV5-6, TRBV5-1 and TRBV20-1 among them.

This TCR was sampled from a girl aged 5 to 17 with multiple sclerosis. The specimen sequenced was blood. V and J are TRBV5-1 and TRBJ2-1; 8 bases fit TRBD2. This CDR3 reads CASSFLFSGRGNEQFF. In DNA, the CDR3 is TGCGCCAGCAGCTTTTTGTTTTCCGGGAGGGGAAATGAGCAGTTCTTC.